A selection of T cell receptor beta chains follows, all from one sample in a study of response to subunit inactivated influenza vaccine. TCRdb recomputed calls from the RT-PCR reads with MiXCR, one row per CDR3 protein. The table lists about 650,000 distinct CDR3 sequences, 14% of them singletons. The specimen was PBMCs from blood, collected around two weeks before vaccination. These receptors were collected from a man aged 50 or older who received an inactivated influenza vaccine. Both conserved end residues are part of each CDR3. The order of the fields is V gene, J gene, D gene, clone size, CDR3 protein, CDR3 DNA. D genes are given only for firm matches. Clone size is stated in some rows and not others, as once, few, many or a class when expanded.

v_call: TRBV10-3; j_call: TRBJ2-2; d_call: -; clone_size: few; cdr3_aa: CAISESSGWGDGELFF; cdr3_nt: TGTGCCATCAGTGAGTCGTCTGGATGGGGAGACGGGGAGCTGTTTTTT
v_call: TRBV12-3/TRBV12-4; j_call: TRBJ2-7; d_call: -; clone_size: -; cdr3_aa: CASNDSGGRVYEQYF; cdr3_nt: TGTGCCAGCAACGATTCAGGGGGGAGAGTCTACGAGCAGTACTTC
v_call: TRBV29-1; j_call: TRBJ2-1; d_call: TRBD1; clone_size: once; cdr3_aa: CSVTLQGWDEQFF; cdr3_nt: TGCAGCGTTACTTTACAGGGGTGGGATGAGCAGTTCTTC
v_call: TRBV4-1; j_call: TRBJ1-6; d_call: -; clone_size: -; cdr3_aa: CASSQAQQGNNSPLHF; cdr3_nt: TGCGCCAGCAGCCAAGCCCAACAGGGAAATAATTCACCCCTCCACTTT
v_call: TRBV25-1; j_call: TRBJ2-5; d_call: TRBD2; clone_size: -; cdr3_aa: CASRRSGAGTNQETQYF; cdr3_nt: TGTGCCAGCAGGCGATCGGGAGCGGGGACTAACCAAGAGACCCAGTACTTC
v_call: TRBV6-2/TRBV6-3; j_call: TRBJ2-7; d_call: TRBD2; clone_size: -; cdr3_aa: CASTRSWGGSYEQYF; cdr3_nt: TGTGCCAGCACCAGATCGTGGGGGGGGAGCTACGAGCAGTACTTC
v_call: TRBV7-9; j_call: TRBJ1-1; d_call: -; clone_size: -; cdr3_aa: CASSLGVHTEAFF; cdr3_nt: TGTGCCAGCAGCTTAGGGGTCCACACTGAAGCTTTCTTT
v_call: TRBV5-5; j_call: TRBJ2-1; d_call: TRBD2; clone_size: -; cdr3_aa: CASRYIAGAYYNEQFF; cdr3_nt: TGTGCCAGCAGGTACATAGCGGGAGCTTACTACAATGAGCAGTTCTTC
v_call: TRBV22-1; j_call: TRBJ2-1; d_call: -; clone_size: -; cdr3_aa: CPGGLAGGSPYNEQFF; cdr3_nt: TGTCCTGGGGGGCTAGCGGGGGGCTCGCCCTACAATGAGCAGTTCTTC
v_call: TRBV12-3/TRBV12-4; j_call: TRBJ1-1; d_call: -; clone_size: few; cdr3_aa: CASSLWGAGNTEAFF; cdr3_nt: TGTGCCAGCAGTTTATGGGGAGCGGGCAACACTGAAGCTTTCTTT
v_call: TRBV5-1; j_call: TRBJ1-6; d_call: -; clone_size: -; cdr3_aa: CASSTGQYNSPLHF; cdr3_nt: TGCGCCAGCAGCACCGGACAGTATAATTCACCCCTCCACTTT
v_call: TRBV7-9; j_call: TRBJ2-1; d_call: TRBD1; clone_size: -; cdr3_aa: CASSRGQGLYNEQFF; cdr3_nt: TGTGCCAGCAGCCGAGGACAGGGACTCTACAATGAGCAGTTCTTC
v_call: TRBV6-5; j_call: TRBJ2-7; d_call: TRBD2; clone_size: -; cdr3_aa: CASSYSSSQRGGSYEQYF; cdr3_nt: TGTGCCAGCAGTTACTCGAGTAGCCAGCGGGGGGGCTCCTACGAGCAGTACTTC
v_call: TRBV27; j_call: TRBJ1-5; d_call: TRBD1; clone_size: few; cdr3_aa: CASRAGTGSSNQPQHF; cdr3_nt: TGTGCCAGCAGAGCCGGGACAGGGTCTAGCAATCAGCCCCAGCATTTT
v_call: TRBV20-1; j_call: TRBJ2-1; d_call: TRBD2; clone_size: many; cdr3_aa: CSAGDSGRIYNEQFF; cdr3_nt: TGCAGTGCTGGCGATAGCGGGAGGATCTACAATGAGCAGTTCTTC
v_call: TRBV20-1; j_call: TRBJ2-3; d_call: TRBD1; clone_size: -; cdr3_aa: CSAREYSAGGMDTQYF; cdr3_nt: TGCAGTGCTAGAGAGTATTCGGCAGGGGGAATGGATACGCAGTATTTT
v_call: TRBV5-1; j_call: TRBJ1-6; d_call: TRBD1; clone_size: few; cdr3_aa: CASSRGQGGVNSPLHF; cdr3_nt: TGCGCCAGCAGCCGTGGACAGGGGGGAGTGAATTCACCCCTCCACTTT
v_call: TRBV6-1; j_call: TRBJ2-1; d_call: TRBD2; clone_size: few; cdr3_aa: CASRGGLAGGPRAYEQFF; cdr3_nt: TGTGCCAGCAGGGGCGGACTAGCGGGAGGGCCTAGGGCGTATGAGCAGTTCTTC
v_call: TRBV27; j_call: TRBJ2-7; d_call: TRBD2; clone_size: -; cdr3_aa: CASSFGVGLVFEQYF; cdr3_nt: TGTGCCAGCAGTTTTGGTGTGGGACTAGTTTTCGAGCAGTACTTC
v_call: TRBV9; j_call: TRBJ2-1; d_call: -; clone_size: many; cdr3_aa: CASSARQGGGEQFF; cdr3_nt: TGTGCCAGCAGCGCCAGACAGGGAGGGGGTGAGCAGTTCTTC
v_call: TRBV28; j_call: TRBJ2-3; d_call: -; clone_size: few; cdr3_aa: CASSLGGWAQDTQYF; cdr3_nt: TGTGCCAGCAGTTTAGGCGGATGGGCCCAAGATACGCAGTATTTT
v_call: TRBV6-2/TRBV6-3; j_call: TRBJ2-1; d_call: -; clone_size: -; cdr3_aa: CASSSQGQTYNEQFF; cdr3_nt: TGTGCCAGCAGTTCACAAGGGCAGACCTACAATGAGCAGTTCTTC
v_call: TRBV24-1; j_call: TRBJ2-2; d_call: TRBD2; clone_size: many; cdr3_aa: CATSAPGRGNAGELFF; cdr3_nt: TGTGCCACCAGTGCCCCGGGGAGGGGTAACGCCGGGGAGCTGTTTTTT
v_call: TRBV7-8; j_call: TRBJ2-7; d_call: -; clone_size: -; cdr3_aa: CASSRYGTSRYEQYF; cdr3_nt: TGTGCCAGCAGCCGCTACGGGACCTCCCGCTACGAGCAGTACTTC
v_call: TRBV9; j_call: TRBJ2-7; d_call: -; clone_size: few; cdr3_aa: CASSPRSDSSYEQYF; cdr3_nt: TGTGCCAGCAGCCCCCGATCGGACAGTTCCTACGAGCAGTACTTC
v_call: TRBV18; j_call: TRBJ2-5; d_call: -; clone_size: few; cdr3_aa: CASSSGLNSLQETQYF; cdr3_nt: TGTGCCAGCTCATCCGGTCTGAATTCACTTCAAGAGACCCAGTACTTC
v_call: TRBV5-1; j_call: TRBJ2-3; d_call: TRBD2; clone_size: -; cdr3_aa: CASSQAVSGRTDTQYF; cdr3_nt: TGCGCCAGCAGCCAGGCGGTTAGCGGGCGCACAGATACGCAGTATTTT
v_call: TRBV27; j_call: TRBJ1-6; d_call: TRBD1; clone_size: many; cdr3_aa: CASSPSRTGVFPNSPLHF; cdr3_nt: TGTGCCAGCAGTCCGTCTCGAACAGGGGTTTTCCCTAATTCACCCCTCCACTTT
v_call: TRBV11-3; j_call: TRBJ2-2; d_call: -; clone_size: few; cdr3_aa: CASSSDRLAGELFF; cdr3_nt: TGTGCCAGCAGCTCCGACAGGTTGGCCGGGGAGCTGTTTTTT
v_call: TRBV28; j_call: TRBJ2-7; d_call: -; clone_size: few; cdr3_aa: CASTTQALDTILSEQYF; cdr3_nt: TGTGCCAGCACCACCCAGGCACTAGATACCATTTTATCCGAGCAGTACTTC
v_call: TRBV12-3/TRBV12-4; j_call: TRBJ1-4; d_call: -; clone_size: many; cdr3_aa: CASSLANRGANEKLFF; cdr3_nt: TGTGCCAGCAGTTTAGCCAATCGGGGGGCTAATGAAAAACTGTTTTTT
v_call: TRBV21-1; j_call: TRBJ2-7; d_call: -; clone_size: few; cdr3_aa: CANFQASYEQYF; cdr3_nt: TGTGCCAACTTCCAGGCGTCCTACGAGCAGTACTTC
v_call: TRBV28; j_call: TRBJ2-1; d_call: TRBD1; clone_size: -; cdr3_aa: CASSSNVDRAEGLFF; cdr3_nt: TGTGCCAGCAGTTCGAATGTGGACAGGGCTGAAGGTTTGTTCTTC
v_call: TRBV5-1; j_call: TRBJ1-3; d_call: -; clone_size: few; cdr3_aa: CASSLSSGSGNTIYF; cdr3_nt: TGCGCCAGCAGCTTGTCGTCAGGGTCCGGAAACACCATATATTTT
v_call: TRBV24-1; j_call: TRBJ1-5; d_call: -; clone_size: -; cdr3_aa: CATSGSGGNQPQHF; cdr3_nt: TGTGCCACCAGTGGCTCAGGGGGCAATCAGCCCCAGCATTTT
v_call: TRBV27; j_call: TRBJ1-5; d_call: -; clone_size: few; cdr3_aa: CASRRLWDSNQPQHF; cdr3_nt: TGTGCCAGCAGGCGGTTATGGGATAGCAATCAGCCCCAGCATTTT
v_call: TRBV12-3/TRBV12-4; j_call: TRBJ2-3; d_call: TRBD2; clone_size: few; cdr3_aa: CASSRTSGGRDTQYF; cdr3_nt: TGTGCCAGCAGTCGGACTAGCGGGGGCCGGGATACGCAGTATTTT
v_call: TRBV19; j_call: TRBJ2-5; d_call: -; clone_size: -; cdr3_aa: CASSMIGETQYF; cdr3_nt: TGTGCCAGTAGTATGATCGGGGAGACCCAGTACTTC
v_call: TRBV18; j_call: TRBJ2-7; d_call: -; clone_size: -; cdr3_aa: CASSPLGGIYEQYF; cdr3_nt: TGTGCCAGCTCACCACTTGGGGGGATCTACGAGCAGTACTTC
v_call: TRBV29-1; j_call: TRBJ2-7; d_call: -; clone_size: -; cdr3_aa: CSVEDSSRSSTF; cdr3_nt: TGCAGCGTTGAAGATAGTAGCAGGTCATCTACTTTC